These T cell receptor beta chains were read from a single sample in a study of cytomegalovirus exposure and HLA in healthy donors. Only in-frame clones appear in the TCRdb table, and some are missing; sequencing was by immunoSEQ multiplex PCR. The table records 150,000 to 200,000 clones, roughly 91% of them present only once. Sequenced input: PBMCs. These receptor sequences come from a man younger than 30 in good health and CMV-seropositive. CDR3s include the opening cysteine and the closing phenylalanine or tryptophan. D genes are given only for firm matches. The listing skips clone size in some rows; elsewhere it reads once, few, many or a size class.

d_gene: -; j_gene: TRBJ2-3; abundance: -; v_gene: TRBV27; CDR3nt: TGTGCCAGCAGTTTAGGCTTGGGCCGCACAGATACGCAGTATTTT; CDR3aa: CASSLGLGRTDTQYF
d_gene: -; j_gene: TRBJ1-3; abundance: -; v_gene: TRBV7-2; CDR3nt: TGTGCCAGCAGCTTTTACAGCTCTGGAAACACCATATATTTT; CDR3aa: CASSFYSSGNTIYF
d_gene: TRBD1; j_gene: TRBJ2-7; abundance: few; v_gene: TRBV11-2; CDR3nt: TGTGCCAGCAGCGTGGGACAGGGGAGCTCCTACGAGCAGTACTTC; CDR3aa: CASSVGQGSSYEQYF
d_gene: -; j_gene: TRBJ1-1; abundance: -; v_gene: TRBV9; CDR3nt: TGTGCCAGCAGCGGTCCGGGGTTAGCTGAAGCTTTCTTT; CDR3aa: CASSGPGLAEAFF
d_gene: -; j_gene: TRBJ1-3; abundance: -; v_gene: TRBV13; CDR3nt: TGTGCCAGCAGCCCTCCGGCCAGGCCTGGAAACACCATATATTTT; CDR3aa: CASSPPARPGNTIYF
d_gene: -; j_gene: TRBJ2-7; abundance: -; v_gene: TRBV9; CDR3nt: TGTGCCAGCAGCGTAGGTATAGTAGCGGAGACCTACGAGCAGTACTTC; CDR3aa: CASSVGIVAETYEQYF
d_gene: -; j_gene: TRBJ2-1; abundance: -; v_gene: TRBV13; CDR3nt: TGTGCCAGCAGCCGGACAGAGGGGAATGAGCAGTTCTTC; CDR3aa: CASSRTEGNEQFF
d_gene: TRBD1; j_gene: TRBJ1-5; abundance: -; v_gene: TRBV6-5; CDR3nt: TGTGCCAGCAGCCCCCGGACAGGGCGGACGCAGCCCCAGCATTTT; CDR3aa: CASSPRTGRTQPQHF
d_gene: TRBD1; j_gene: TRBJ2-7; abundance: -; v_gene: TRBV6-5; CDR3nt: TGTGCCAGCAGTTATTTAACAGGGGTCTCCTACGAGCAGTACTTC; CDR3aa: CASSYLTGVSYEQYF
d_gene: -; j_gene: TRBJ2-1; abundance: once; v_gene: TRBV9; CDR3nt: TGTGCCAGCAGCCTGGGGGACTCCAGCTCCTACAATGAGCAGTTCTTC; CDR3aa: CASSLGDSSSYNEQFF
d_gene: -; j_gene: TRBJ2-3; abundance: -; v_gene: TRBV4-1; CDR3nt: TGCGCCAGCAGCCAAGTATTAGATACGCAGTATTTT; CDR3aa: CASSQVLDTQYF
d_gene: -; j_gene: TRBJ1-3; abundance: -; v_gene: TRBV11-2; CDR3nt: TGTGCCAGCAGCTTTAACAGGGAAAGTCTGATATACTCTGGAAACACCATATATTTT; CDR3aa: CASSFNRESLIYSGNTIYF
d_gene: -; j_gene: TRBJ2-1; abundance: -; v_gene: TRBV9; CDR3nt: TGTGCCAGCAGCGTAGTGTGGGGCCCGGGTAATGAGCAGTTCTTC; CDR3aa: CASSVVWGPGNEQFF
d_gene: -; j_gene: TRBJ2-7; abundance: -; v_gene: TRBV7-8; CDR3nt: TGTGCCAGCAGTTCTACAGGGTTTTTACGTTCCTACGAGCAGTACTTC; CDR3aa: CASSSTGFLRSYEQYF
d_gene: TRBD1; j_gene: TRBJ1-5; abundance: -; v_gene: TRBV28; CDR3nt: TGTGCCAGCAGTCAGGGGGCAGGACAGCCCCAGCATTTT; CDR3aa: CASSQGAGQPQHF
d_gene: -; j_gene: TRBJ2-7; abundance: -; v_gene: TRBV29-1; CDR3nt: TGCAGCGTTGAAGAGGCAGGCAGATGGATAACCTACGAGCAGTACTTC; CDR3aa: CSVEEAGRWITYEQYF
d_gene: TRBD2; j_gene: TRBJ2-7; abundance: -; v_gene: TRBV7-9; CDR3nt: TGTGCCAGCAGACCACTAGCGGGGAACTCCTACGAGCAGTACTTC; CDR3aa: CASRPLAGNSYEQYF
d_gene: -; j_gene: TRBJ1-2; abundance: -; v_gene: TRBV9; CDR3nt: TGTGCCAGCAGCGTAATCTCGGGGAACTATGGCTACACCTTC; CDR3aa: CASSVISGNYGYTF
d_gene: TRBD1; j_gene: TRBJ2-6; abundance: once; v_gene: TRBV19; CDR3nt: TGTGCCAGTAACTCGGGACAGGCCCACTCTGGGGCCAACGTCCTGACTTTC; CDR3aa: CASNSGQAHSGANVLTF
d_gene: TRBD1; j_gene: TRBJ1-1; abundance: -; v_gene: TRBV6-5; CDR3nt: TGTGCCAGCAGTTACAGAACGACAGGGGGGAACACTGAAGCTTTCTTT; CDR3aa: CASSYRTTGGNTEAFF